The T cell receptor (beta chain) under discussion was sequenced for a study of control samples from healthy donors and cancer patients. The V gene's germline CDR1 is SQVTM and CDR2 ANQGSEA. The V end lost 1 base, the J end lost 2 bases, and 6 bases lay between the germline ends. The length of the CDR3 is 13 residues. This clone was observed once. TCRdb's copy holds only in-frame clones and misses some; the assay was immunoSEQ multiplex PCR. The sample gives some 130,000 clones, approximately 90% of which show up once; approximately 8.6% is in the top ten. The chain recombines TRBV29-1 with TRBJ1-3; no clear D gene. The receptor was derived from a man younger than 35 in good health. The source material was blood. The CDR3 region is CSVEVGAGNTIYF. DNA for the CDR3: TGCAGCGTTGAAGTCGGGGCTGGAAACACCATATATTTT.